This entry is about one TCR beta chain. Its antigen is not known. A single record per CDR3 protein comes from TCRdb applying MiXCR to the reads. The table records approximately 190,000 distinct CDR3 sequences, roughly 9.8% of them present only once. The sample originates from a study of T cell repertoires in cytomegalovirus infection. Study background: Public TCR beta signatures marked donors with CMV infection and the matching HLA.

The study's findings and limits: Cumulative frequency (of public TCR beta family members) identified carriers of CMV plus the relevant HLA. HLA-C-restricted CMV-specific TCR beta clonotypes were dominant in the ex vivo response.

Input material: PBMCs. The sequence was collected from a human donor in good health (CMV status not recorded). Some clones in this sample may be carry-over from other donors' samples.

The CDR3 protein is CASSSVNEKLFF. The CDR3 DNA reads as TGTGCCAGCAGTTCAGTAAATGAAAAACTGTTTTTT. The gene calls are TRBV28 and TRBJ1-4; D remains ambiguous. The germline CDR1 and CDR2 sequences are MDHEN and SYDVKM. This CDR3 has 12 residues. Trimming left V 4 bases short and J 5 bases short, with 5 bases between.